The 23 T cell receptor beta chains reported below all come from one sample, sequenced in a study of shared clonotypes between healthy human individuals. Using immunoSEQ multiplex PCR, the repertoire was profiled, and TCRdb retains in-frame clones only, with some absent. In the table there are approximately 1,000,000 clones, approximately 80% of which are singletons. The sample taken for sequencing was memory CD4+ T cells from PBMCs. Subset of the sample: CD45RA-negative fraction. These receptors originate from a man between 18 and 35 years old in good health. Some clones in this sample may be carry-over from other donors' samples.

This chain uses TRBV4-1 with TRBJ1-2; maybe TRBD1 (5 bases). V lost 2 bases to trimming and J lost 7 bases, with 14 bases between them. The CDR3 is 14 residues long. Germline CDR1 and CDR2: MGHRA and YSYEKL. The DNA for the CDR3 is TGCGCCAGCAGCCAACCCGACAGCTCTGGTGGCTACACCTTC. This codes for CASSQPDSSGGYTF.

J is TRBJ1-4 and V is TRBV5-1; the D gene is possibly TRBD1 (6 bases). Germline-derived CDR1 and CDR2 are SGHRS and YFSETQ. Trimming took 2 bases from V and 7 from J, leaving 15 bases between them. The CDR3 runs to 15 residues. Here the CDR3 DNA reads TGCGCCAGCAGCTTACAGGGCAGGACTGGTGAAAAACTGTTTTTT. As protein: CASSLQGRTGEKLFF. Full variable domain (remainder filled in from reference TRBV5-1 and TRBJ1-4): KAGVTQTPRYLIKTRGQQVTLSCSPISGHRSVSWYQQTPGQGLQFLFEYFSETQRNKGNFPGRFSGRQFSNSRSEMNVSTLELGDSALYLCASSLQGRTGEKLFFGSGTQLSVL.

The J gene is TRBJ2-7, the V gene TRBV2; D is possibly TRBD1 (5 bases). The V and J ends lost 7 bases and 3 bases respectively, with 13 bases between them. The CDR3 is 13 amino acids. Germline V CDR1 and CDR2: SNHLY, FYNNEI. CDR3 nucleotides: TGTGCCAGCAAGGAACAGGTTTACTACGAGCAGTACTTC. Translation gives CASKEQVYYEQYF.

The chain is built from TRBV7-3 and TRBJ2-5; maybe TRBD2 (5 bases). The CDR3 contains 15 residues. Germline CDR1 reads SGHTA; CDR2 reads FQGTGA. The germline V and J ends were trimmed by 10 bases and 5 bases, with 23 bases remaining between them. In nucleotides, the CDR3 is TGTGCCAACAACCAAAAGGAGGCAAAACGGGAGACCCAGTACTTC. Amino acid sequence: CANNQKEAKRETQYF.

V is TRBV5-1 and J is TRBJ2-7; 8 bases match TRBD1. J gave up 6 bases and V 6 bases, and 8 bases lay outside the gene matches. This CDR3 contains 13 residues. The germline V gene encodes CDR1 SGHRS and CDR2 YFSETQ. Here the CDR3 reads CASTFRGQSEQYF. DNA for the CDR3: TGCGCCAGCACCTTCAGGGGGCAGTCCGAGCAGTACTTC.

The gene calls are TRBV30 and TRBJ1-6; no reliable D call. The CDR3 spans 14 residues. CDR1 is GTSNPN and CDR2 is SVGIG in the germline V gene (reference sequence). V lost 0 bases and J lost 8, with 11 bases in between. The CDR3 nucleotides are TGTGCCTGGAGTGTCGGGCCTGGGCATTCACCCCTCCACTTT. It is translated as CAWSVGPGHSPLHF.

The V gene is TRBV19, the J gene TRBJ2-3, with 9 bases lining up with TRBD1. The CDR3 totals 16 residues. The germline V gene encodes CDR1 LNHDA and CDR2 SQIVND (reference sequence). V dropped 6 bases and J dropped 5; count of bases not matched to a gene: 12. The CDR3 nucleotides are TGTGCCAGTAGGGATCTCGGGACAGGGATAGGAGATACGCAGTATTTT. Its protein product is CASRDLGTGIGDTQYF.

The V call is TRBV10-3, the J call TRBJ2-1; TRBD2 agrees at 11 bases. The CDR3 runs 17 residues. Trimming removed 4 bases from V and 9 bases from J; junction bases left unmatched: 14. The germline V gene has CDR1 ENHRY and CDR2 SYGVKD. CDR3 in DNA: TGTGCCATCAGTGCCTCATTAGCGGGAGGGGTGAATGGTGAGCAGTTCTTC. Its protein product is CAISASLAGGVNGEQFF.

This clone was seen a single time. The chain is built from TRBV19 and TRBJ1-1; 8 nucleotides agree with TRBD1. The CDR3 totals 14 residues. Germline CDR1 LNHDA, CDR2 SQIVND (reference sequence). J lost 3 bases, V lost 4 bases, and 4 bases had no gene match. CDR3: CASSTGGSDTEAFF. CDR3 sequence (DNA): TGTGCCAGTAGTACAGGGGGCTCGGACACTGAAGCTTTCTTT.

CDR3: CASSPGQPNSNQPQHF. DNA for the CDR3: TGTGCCAGCTCACCTGGGCAGCCAAATAGCAATCAGCCCCAGCATTTT. The chain has TRBV18 and TRBJ1-5; D remains ambiguous. V lost 3 bases and J 0 bases, leaving 12 bases between the germline ends. The CDR3 loop spans 16 amino acids. CDR1 KGHSH and CDR2 LQKENI come from the germline V gene.

The genes are TRBV11-2 and TRBJ2-2; D remains ambiguous. V was shortened by 2 bases and J by 8 bases, with 9 bases between the two germline ends. The CDR3 has 13 residues. CDR1 SGHAT and CDR2 FQNNGV come from the germline V gene. The CDR3 protein is CASSLSPLGELFF. CDR3 bases: TGTGCCAGCAGCTTATCCCCCTTAGGGGAGCTGTTTTTT.

The genes are TRBV18 and TRBJ2-5, with TRBD2 matching 12 bases. The length of the CDR3 is 15 residues. V dropped 4 bases and J dropped 4; count of bases not matched to a gene: 4. Germline V gene data show CDR1 as KGHSH and CDR2 as LQKENI. The CDR3 DNA reads as TGTGCCAGCTCACAGGGACTAGCGGGCTCAGAGACCCAGTACTTC. Translation gives CASSQGLAGSETQYF.

The CDR3 region has the DNA TGTGCCAGTAGTCGCACCGGGTCGAACACTGAAGCTTTCTTT. Translated: CASSRTGSNTEAFF. The genes are TRBV19 and TRBJ1-1; D not certain. The CDR3 covers 14 residues. The V gene's germline CDR1 is LNHDA and CDR2 SQIVND (reference sequence). Trimming pared 5 bases from V and 1 base from J, leaving 11 bases between.

The rearrangement links TRBV6-1 to TRBJ2-7; D might be TRBD1 or TRBD2, each matching 6 bases. Germline V gives CDR1 MNHNS, CDR2 SASEGT. CDR3 length: 16 amino acids. V shed 3 bases and J shed 1 base, with 16 bases lying between them. CDR3 sequence reads: CASSDGGGKRSYEQYF. CDR3 nucleotide sequence: TGTGCCAGCAGTGATGGGGGCGGGAAACGTTCCTACGAGCAGTACTTC.

The sample holds one count of this clone. The V and J genes are TRBV27 and TRBJ2-5; D is unclear. Germline CDR1 is MNHEY and CDR2 is SMNVEV (reference sequence). The CDR3 runs 14 residues. V lost 5 bases and J lost 7, with 17 bases in between. The CDR3 DNA reads TGTGCCAGCAGTCCCTCAAGTCGTACGGGGACCCAGTACTTC. Encoded protein: CASSPSSRTGTQYF.

In this sample, this clone turned up a few times. The sample carries other DNA sequences with the same CDR3. The J gene is TRBJ1-5, the V gene TRBV7-2; no clear D. The CDR3 is 13 amino acids. V dropped 2 bases and J dropped 1 base, with 3 bases sitting between them. Germline loops: CDR1 SGHTA, CDR2 FQGNSA. The CDR3 loop is CASSLWSNQPQHF. Written as DNA, the CDR3 is TGTGCCAGCAGCTTATGGAGCAATCAGCCCCAGCATTTT.

This clone was recorded only once. The chain employs TRBV28 and TRBJ2-7, with 8 bases aligning to TRBD2. CDR3 length: 14 residues. Germline loops: CDR1 MDHEN, CDR2 SYDVKM. Losses at the gene ends were 5 bases for V and 4 bases for J; bases not matched to a gene: 7. As DNA, the CDR3 is TGTGCCAGCAGTCCGACTAGCGCCTCGTACGAGCAGTACTTC. This codes for CASSPTSASYEQYF.

This clone was found once. The chain carries TRBV7-9 and TRBJ2-6; D ambiguous. The CDR3 is 13 amino acids. Between the trimmed V and J ends, which lost 5 bases and 0 bases, there was a span of 2 bases. CDR1 is SEHNR, CDR2 FQNEAQ, per germline (reference sequence). The CDR3 nucleotides read TGTGCCAGCAGCCGCTCTGGGGCCAACGTCCTGACTTTC. It yields the protein CASSRSGANVLTF.

The chain recombines TRBV11-3 with TRBJ2-1; possible D gene TRBD1, 6 bases. The length of the CDR3 is 14 residues. CDR1 is SGHNT, CDR2 YENEEA, per germline. The V and J ends lost 5 bases and 5 bases respectively, with 13 bases between them. CDR3: CASSPNRANNEQFF. CDR3 DNA: TGTGCCAGCAGCCCCAACAGGGCGAACAATGAGCAGTTCTTC. Combining the CDR3 with reference TRBV11-3 and TRBJ2-1 gives the whole variable domain EAGVVQSPRYKIIEKKQPVAFWCNPISGHNTLYWYLQNLGQGPELLIRYENEEAVDDSQLPKDRFSAERLKGVDSTLKIQPAELGDSAVYLCASSPNRANNEQFFGPGTRLTVL.

The chain employs TRBV28 and TRBJ2-5; 7 nucleotides line up with TRBD2. The V and J ends lost 8 bases and 4 bases, in that order; junction bases with no gene match: 7. There are 13 residues in the CDR3. Germline loops: CDR1 MDHEN, CDR2 SYDVKM. CDR3 nucleotide sequence: TGTGCCAGCCGATTAGCGGGCCGAGAGACCCAGTACTTC. Residues: CASRLAGRETQYF.

Worth noting for this clone: In the same sample, other DNA sequences code for this CDR3. The chain employs TRBV5-1 and TRBJ2-3, with D hard to call. Germline V gene lookup returns CDR1 SGHRS and CDR2 YFSETQ. The V end lost 0 bases, the J end lost 5 bases, and 4 bases lay between the germline ends. There are 12 residues in the CDR3. The CDR3 protein is CASSLEVDTQYF. The DNA for the CDR3 is TGCGCCAGCAGCTTGGAAGTAGATACGCAGTATTTT.

The CDR3 protein is CASSPRGGTNEKLFF. CDR3 sequence (DNA): TGTGCCAGCAGCCCCCGGGGAGGGACTAATGAAAAACTGTTTTTT. The chain joins TRBV7-2 to TRBJ1-4; no firm D call. The germline V and J ends were trimmed by 5 bases and 2 bases, with 12 bases remaining between them. In germline, CDR1 is SGHTA, CDR2 FQGNSA. The CDR3 is made up of 15 amino acids.

The chain has TRBV28 and TRBJ2-3; D remains ambiguous. Germline values: CDR1 MDHEN, CDR2 SYDVKM. There are 15 residues in the CDR3. Trimming shortened V by 4 bases and J by 1 base, and 12 bases separated the two germline ends. The CDR3 DNA is TGTGCCAGCAGTTCCCGCGGAATGGGCACAGATACGCAGTATTTT. Encoded protein: CASSSRGMGTDTQYF.